This passage covers 18 T cell receptor beta chains from one sample sequenced in a study of CD8 T cells in Susac syndrome. RNA amounts of about 0.5 to 1 ug underwent reverse transcription with random hexamers. MiXCR, applied by TCRdb to the immunoSEQ multiplex PCR reads, yields one record per CDR3 protein. The data show about 85,000 distinct CDR3 sequences, roughly 93% seen once. The specimen sequenced was CD8+ T cells from PBMCs. The origin of the receptors is a human donor in good health.

The rearrangement links TRBV27 to TRBJ1-5; 7 nucleotides agree with TRBD1. The ends lost 3 bases at V and 4 bases at J; junction bases unmatched: 6. CDR3 length: 15 amino acids. Per germline, CDR1 MNHEY and CDR2 SMNVEV (reference sequence). CDR3 sequence (DNA): TGTGCCAGCAGTTTTGCCCAGGGGGGGAATCAGCCCCAGCATTTT. Amino acid sequence: CASSFAQGGNQPQHF.

V is TRBV6-5 and J is TRBJ2-7, with TRBD1 matching over 8 bases. The CDR3 contains 15 residues. The trim removed 5 bases at V and 3 bases at J, leaving 9 bases unmatched. Germline values: CDR1 MNHEY, CDR2 SVGAGI. This CDR3 reads CASSRFGTGSYEQYV. The CDR3 region has the DNA TGTGCCAGCAGTCGTTTCGGGACAGGAAGCTACGAGCAGTACGTC.

The rearrangement links TRBV6-5 to TRBJ2-3, with 7 bases identical to TRBD1. V was pared by 0 bases and J by 0 bases, with 3 bases of the junction left unmatched. In germline, CDR1 is MNHEY, CDR2 SVGAGI. The CDR3 is 16 amino acids. CDR3 in amino acids: CASSYSTGASTDTQYF. The DNA for the CDR3 is TGTGCCAGCAGTTACTCAACAGGGGCTAGCACAGATACGCAGTATTTT.

The CDR3 loop reads CASGTVLNTEAFF. As DNA, the CDR3 is TGTGCCAGCGGGACGGTCCTGAACACTGAAGCTTTCTTT. This chain joins TRBV6-2 or TRBV6-3 and TRBJ1-1; D may be TRBD1 (5 bases). V shed 8 bases and J shed 0 bases, with 10 bases lying between them. CDR3 length equals 13 residues. CDR1 is MNHEY and CDR2 is SVGEGT in the germline V gene.

The rearrangement uses TRBV29-1 and TRBJ1-1; 7 bases agree with TRBD1. The CDR3 runs to 12 residues. V shed 1 base and J 11 bases; nucleotides not matched to a gene: 7. From germline, CDR1 is SQVTM and CDR2 ANQGSEA. DNA for the CDR3: TGCAGCGTTGAAGGGGACAGCCCAGAGGCTTTCTTT. Translated: CSVEGDSPEAFF.

The chain uses TRBV15 and TRBJ2-1, with 13 bases identical to TRBD2. The CDR3 runs 16 residues. The germline CDR1 and CDR2 sequences are LNHNV and YYDKDF (reference sequence). Trimming removed 3 bases from V and 8 bases from J; junction bases left unmatched: 7. The CDR3 spells CATSSLLAGGVDEQFF. CDR3 in DNA: TGTGCCACCAGCAGCTTACTAGCGGGAGGGGTGGATGAGCAGTTCTTC.

V and J are TRBV25-1 and TRBJ2-1; 11 bases match TRBD2. The V segment lost 5 bases and the J segment 6 bases; nucleotides outside the gene matches: 6. Germline CDR1 MGHDK, CDR2 SYGVNS. The length of the CDR3 is 15 residues. Here the CDR3 reads CASSFYLAGGNEQFF. The CDR3, as DNA: TGTGCCAGCAGTTTTTATCTAGCGGGGGGCAATGAGCAGTTCTTC.

This clonotype appeared a single time. The CDR3 DNA sequence: TGTGCCAGCACTCCCGACCCAGTTAGCAATCAGCCCCAGCATTTT. It translates to CASTPDPVSNQPQHF. The V gene is TRBV12-3 or TRBV12-4, the J gene TRBJ1-5; D remains ambiguous. Deletions cut 7 bases from V and 0 bases from J, with 13 bases between. CDR3 length: 15 amino acids.

This chain links TRBV28 with TRBJ2-7; 7 bases match TRBD1. The trim removed 4 bases at V and 2 bases at J, leaving 8 bases unmatched. Germline CDR1 MDHEN, CDR2 SYDVKM. The CDR3 totals 15 residues. The CDR3 DNA reads TGTGCCAGCAGTTCCCCCACGGACAGGACCTACGAGCAGTACGTC. This encodes CASSSPTDRTYEQYV.

The CDR3 sequence: CASSQDYPGEKLFF. In nucleotides, the CDR3 is TGCGCCAGCAGCCAAGATTACCCTGGTGAAAAACTGTTTTTT. The chain couples TRBV4-3 to TRBJ1-4; no firm D call. The CDR3 loop spans 14 amino acids. The germline V and J ends were trimmed by 0 bases and 7 bases, with 9 bases remaining between them. Germline values: CDR1 LGHNA, CDR2 YSLEER.

The V call is TRBV6-6, the J call TRBJ2-7; TRBD1 or TRBD2 may be the D gene (5 bases each). This CDR3 region has 14 residues. CDR1 is MNHNY, CDR2 SVGAGI, per germline (reference sequence). Trimming pared 6 bases from V and 5 bases from J, leaving 17 bases between. This CDR3 reads CASSSMGRRDEQYF. As DNA, the CDR3 is TGTGCCAGCAGCAGCATGGGACGAAGAGACGAGCAGTACTTC.

This clonotype appeared once. The gene calls are TRBV20-1 and TRBJ1-5; D may be TRBD1 (5 bases). The CDR3 has 18 amino acids. V shed 5 bases and J shed 1 base, with 24 bases lying between them. Germline assignment: CDR1 DFQATT and CDR2 SNEGSKA (reference sequence). The CDR3 reads CSAAKPGPGAGSNQPQHF. The CDR3 region has the DNA TGCAGTGCTGCGAAGCCGGGACCCGGGGCAGGGAGCAATCAGCCCCAGCATTTT.

The chain combines TRBV20-1 with TRBJ2-1; D remains unclear. CDR1 is DFQATT, CDR2 SNEGSKA, per germline (reference sequence). CDR3 length: 13 residues. The ends were cut back, 2 bases at V and 2 bases at J, with 7 bases in the middle. The CDR3 reads CSARPFAYNEQFF. In nucleotides, the CDR3 is TGCAGTGCTAGACCCTTCGCCTACAATGAGCAGTTCTTC.

This clonotype has just one count. The chain uses TRBV7-9 and TRBJ1-1; possibly TRBD1 for D (5 bases). V lost 3 bases and J 0 bases, leaving 8 bases between the germline ends. The CDR3 has 14 amino acids. Germline CDR1 is SEHNR and CDR2 is FQNEAQ (reference sequence). CDR3 nucleotides: TGTGCCAGCAGCTTGGCCAGGGTGAACACTGAAGCTTTCTTT. Its protein is CASSLARVNTEAFF. The variable domain in full, completed from reference TRBV7-9 and TRBJ1-1, reads DTGVSQNPRHKITKRGQNVTFRCDPISEHNRLYWYRQTLGQGPEFLTYFQNEAQLEKSRLLSDRFSAERPKGSFSTLEIQRTEQGDSAMYLCASSLARVNTEAFFGQGTRLTVV.

The chain couples TRBV7-9 to TRBJ2-2, with D possibly being TRBD1 or TRBD2 (5 bases each). The germline V and J ends were trimmed by 4 bases and 4 bases, with 22 bases remaining between them. The CDR3 sequence is 18 residues long. In germline, CDR1 is SEHNR, CDR2 FQNEAQ (reference sequence). The CDR3 loop is CASSSAGTQGAGTGELFF. In nucleotides, the CDR3 is TGTGCCAGCAGCTCAGCCGGGACCCAAGGGGCCGGCACCGGGGAGCTGTTTTTT.

The V and J genes are TRBV4-1 and TRBJ2-7; 8 nucleotides align to TRBD1. Germline CDR1 reads MGHRA; CDR2 reads YSYEKL. The ends lost 0 bases at V and 6 bases at J; junction bases unmatched: 7. CDR3 length: 15 amino acids. This CDR3 reads CASSQDPGGVIEQYV. The DNA for the CDR3 is TGCGCCAGCAGCCAAGATCCAGGGGGCGTTATCGAGCAGTACGTC.

CDR3: CASSGGPYNEQFF. In DNA, the CDR3 is TGTGCCAGCAGTGGGGGCCCATACAATGAGCAGTTCTTC. The V and J genes are TRBV2 and TRBJ2-1, with a possible D match to TRBD1 (5 bases). Between the trimmed V and J ends, which lost 4 bases and 4 bases, there was a span of 8 bases. Germline values: CDR1 SNHLY, CDR2 FYNNEI. The CDR3 is 13 residues long.

The rearrangement joins TRBV19 to TRBJ2-1; the D is unclear. Trimming left V 6 bases short and J 5 bases short, with 14 bases between. The CDR3 is made up of 14 amino acids. Germline-derived CDR1 and CDR2 are LNHDA and SQIVND (reference sequence). The CDR3: CASSQSSLDNEQFF. The DNA of the CDR3 is TGTGCCAGTAGCCAGTCCAGCCTCGACAATGAGCAGTTCTTC.